Shown below are 6 T cell receptor beta chains from a single sample sequenced in a study of blood T cell repertoires in COVID-19. Data came from immunoSEQ multiplex PCR; TCRdb stores just in-frame clones and leaves some out. The profile covers fewer than 300,000 clones, with roughly 85% appearing a single time and roughly 3% taken by the ten largest. Material for sequencing was peripheral blood. These TCRs come from a woman aged 18-29 years with acute or convalescent COVID-19.

J is TRBJ2-7 and V is TRBV28; no firm D call. CDR1 MDHEN and CDR2 SYDVKM come from the germline V gene. The CDR3 contains 15 residues. Trimming stripped 7 bases from V and 9 bases from J, with 25 bases between. As DNA, the CDR3 is TGTGCCAGCATCCCTATGTCGGTTACTACTACGAGGCAGTACTTC. This translates into CASIPMSVTTTRQYF.

J is TRBJ1-1 and V is TRBV30; weak D call: TRBD1 (6 bases). The CDR3 is 11 amino acids. Per germline, CDR1 GTSNPN and CDR2 SVGIG (reference sequence). V gave up 4 bases and J gave up 7 bases, with 10 bases separating them. The CDR3: CAWNTGSEAFF. CDR3 coding DNA: TGTGCCTGGAATACAGGGAGTGAAGCTTTCTTT.

This clone was seen repeatedly, ten times or more. The V and J genes are TRBV5-1 and TRBJ2-2; 10 nucleotides align to TRBD2. CDR3 length: 15 amino acids. Germline CDR1 is SGHRS and CDR2 is YFSETQ. J was trimmed by 6 bases and V by 0 bases; bases with no gene match: 2. The CDR3 DNA reads as TGCGCCAGCAGCTTGGTGGGACTAGCGTCCGGGGAGCTGTTTTTT. It specifies CASSLVGLASGELFF. The full variable domain, in which reference TRBV5-1 and TRBJ2-2 provide the parts outside the CDR3, is KAGVTQTPRYLIKTRGQQVTLSCSPISGHRSVSWYQQTPGQGLQFLFEYFSETQRNKGNFPGRFSGRQFSNSRSEMNVSTLELGDSALYLCASSLVGLASGELFFGEGSRLTVL.

The chain has TRBV7-2 and TRBJ2-3; no definite D call. V lost 6 bases to trimming and J lost 7 bases, with 8 bases between them. The CDR3 totals 11 residues. Germline V gene lookup returns CDR1 SGHTA and CDR2 FQGNSA. In nucleotides, the CDR3 is TGTGCCAGCAGTTCCCAGAATACGCAGTATTTT. It translates to CASSSQNTQYF.

The rearrangement links TRBV6-6 to TRBJ2-7; tentatively, D is TRBD1 (5 bases). This CDR3 is built from 15 residues. Trimming removed 3 bases at V and 0 bases at J, with 12 bases between. CDR1 is MNHNY, CDR2 SVGAGI, per germline (reference sequence). The CDR3 DNA reads TGTGCCAGCAGTTATCAGCAGGGTAGCTCCTACGAGCAGTACTTC. Translated: CASSYQQGSSYEQYF.

The V gene is TRBV7-2, the J gene TRBJ2-3, with 10 bases matching TRBD2. The CDR3 totals 16 residues. V shed 8 bases, J shed 4 bases, and the junction held 12 bases outside the gene matches. The germline CDR1 and CDR2 sequences are SGHTA and FQGNSA. CDR3 amino acids: CASRSSGSRSPDTQYF. DNA of the CDR3: TGTGCCAGCCGTTCTAGCGGGAGTCGTAGTCCAGATACGCAGTATTTT.